Listed below are T cell receptor beta chains from one sample, sequenced in a study of regulatory T cells in long-lasting Graves disease. TCRdb itself ran the multiplex PCR reads through MiXCR, one entry per CDR3 protein. This sample has 380,000 or so distinct CDR3 sequences, with under 20% found just once. Separately, the same data were catalogued under a study of T cells in Graves' hyperthyroidism and ophthalmopathy.

The specimen was peripheral blood mononuclear cells (PBMCs), collected at new diagnosis, from a patient treated with antithyroid drugs. The receptors here all came from a woman aged 18-30 years with Graves disease. The CDR3 runs from the conserved cysteine through the conserved F or W. The D gene is left open where the match is weak. Not every row has a clone size; where given, it reads once, few, many or a size class.

d_call,clone_size,j_call,v_call,cdr3_nt,cdr3_aa
.,few,TRBJ2-1,TRBV4-2,TGTGCCAGCAGCCGAAGTAATTTAAGACCAGGGGGACTAGTGGGGAATGAGCAGTTCTTC,CASSRSNLRPGGLVGNEQFF
.,many,TRBJ2-2,TRBV11-2,TGTGCCAGCAGCTTAGAGGCGGGGCCCAACACCGGGGAGCTGTTTTTT,CASSLEAGPNTGELFF
TRBD1,many,TRBJ1-1,TRBV30,TGTGCCTGGAGTCACCCTTCGGGACAGGGGGCAGATGAAGCTTTCTTT,CAWSHPSGQGADEAFF
TRBD1,many,TRBJ2-3,TRBV28,TGTGCCAGCAGTTTCACAGCCGGGACAGGGAACACAGATACGCAGTATTTT,CASSFTAGTGNTDTQYF
.,.,TRBJ1-2,TRBV11-3,TGTGCCAGCAGCGGGGAATGGGACTATGGCTACACCTTC,CASSGEWDYGYTF
.,many,TRBJ2-2,TRBV30,TGTGCCTGGAGGGGTCGTAGCGGGGAGCTGTTTTTT,CAWRGRSGELFF
.,.,TRBJ2-1,TRBV29-1,TGCAGCGTTGAACGGGGACGGGGCATAGGCAATGAGCAGTTCTTC,CSVERGRGIGNEQFF
.,.,TRBJ1-5,TRBV5-8,TGTGCCAGCAGCTTTCCTGGGAGCAATCAGCCCCAGCATTTT,CASSFPGSNQPQHF
TRBD1,many,TRBJ2-5,TRBV6-1,TGTGCCTCTCCGCCAGACAGGGGAGGAGAGACCCAGTACTTC,CASPPDRGGETQYF
.,.,TRBJ2-2,TRBV6-4,TGTGCCAGCGGTGACTCGAGGCAGCCCACCGGGGAGCTGTTTTTT,CASGDSRQPTGELFF
.,many,TRBJ1-2,TRBV6-1,TGTGCCAGCAGTAAGGAGGTAATGCTGACAGTCGGCTACACCTTC,CASSKEVMLTVGYTF
.,few,TRBJ1-1,TRBV2,TGTGCCGGCATGAGGGGCACTGAAGCTTTCTTT,CAGMRGTEAFF
TRBD1,many,TRBJ2-7,TRBV28,TGTGCCAGCAGCCTGGACAGGGGAATCTACGAGCAGTACTTC,CASSLDRGIYEQYF
.,many,TRBJ1-1,TRBV9,TGTGCCAGCAGCGTAGTAGAAACCGAAGCTTTCTTT,CASSVVETEAFF
TRBD1,.,TRBJ1-3,TRBV6-1,TGTGCCAGCAGCGGGACAGGAGGAAACACCATATATTTT,CASSGTGGNTIYF